The 28 T cell receptor beta chains below come from one sample, sequenced in a study of PD-L1 blockade in urothelial cancer. Method: immunoSEQ multiplex PCR; TCRdb's copy keeps in-frame clones and lacks some. The sample contains fewer than 95,000 clones, 84% of which appear only once. Noted time point: pretreatment peripheral blood. The sequencing used PBMCs, collected around atezolizumab (anti-PD-L1) treatment. Receptors originate from a man in his 60s with urothelial cancer.

V and J are TRBV6-1 and TRBJ1-1, with 7 bases matching TRBD1. Trimming at V came to 4 bases and at J to 4 bases, leaving 9 bases not matched to a gene. The length of the CDR3 is 15 residues. CDR1 is MNHNS, CDR2 SASEGT, per germline. CDR3 sequence (DNA): TGTGCCAGCAGTGTTACGGTCGAGGGGGCCACTGAAGCTTTCTTT. It encodes CASSVTVEGATEAFF.

The V gene is TRBV27, the J gene TRBJ2-6, with D possibly TRBD1 on 7 matching bases. Germline V gene sequence: CDR1 MNHEY, CDR2 SMNVEV (reference sequence). Between the trimmed V and J ends, which lost 2 bases and 0 bases, there was a span of 14 bases. CDR3 length equals 18 residues. The CDR3 DNA follows: TGTGCCAGCAGTTTAGCGGGACAGACGGTCTCTGGGGCCAACGTCCTGACTTTC. It is translated as CASSLAGQTVSGANVLTF.

This clone occurred once. The chain's CDR3 is CAITGQPSRGYTF. The DNA for the CDR3 is TGTGCCATCACCGGACAACCCAGTAGGGGCTACACCTTC. V and J are TRBV10-3 and TRBJ1-2; D is perhaps TRBD1 (5 bases). The CDR3 length is 13 residues. Germline CDR1 and CDR2: ENHRY and SYGVKD. V lost 7 bases, J lost 8 bases, and 17 bases lay in between.

The chain uses TRBV11-3 and TRBJ2-7; TRBD2 aligns across 11 bases. Per the germline V gene, CDR1 is SGHNT and CDR2 is YENEEA. With V trimmed by 4 bases and J by 5 bases, 7 bases remained unmatched. The CDR3 runs to 15 residues. Here the CDR3 DNA reads TGTGCCAGCAGCTCAGAAGGGACTAGCGGCAACGAGCAGTACTTC. Encoded protein: CASSSEGTSGNEQYF.

V is TRBV6-1 and J is TRBJ1-2; 8 nucleotides align to TRBD1. Germline V gene sequence: CDR1 MNHNS, CDR2 SASEGT. The CDR3 runs 15 residues. Germline trimming cut 4 bases from V and 8 bases from J; bases unmatched to any gene: 12. CDR3 coding DNA: TGTGCCAGCAGTGGCAGTAGGACAGGGAAAGTCGGCTACACCTTC. Amino acids: CASSGSRTGKVGYTF.

The CDR3 DNA is TGTGCCAGCAGTCCCCGGGACAGGGTCTTGTACGAGCAGTACTTC. Its translation: CASSPRDRVLYEQYF. The chain carries TRBV28 and TRBJ2-7; 9 bases align to TRBD1. Trimming removed 5 bases from V and 4 bases from J; junction bases left unmatched: 9. The CDR3 covers 15 residues. Germline V gene lookup returns CDR1 MDHEN and CDR2 SYDVKM. Full variable domain (outside the CDR3, taken from reference TRBV28 and TRBJ2-7): DVKVTQSSRYLVKRTGEKVFLECVQDMDHENMFWYRQDPGLGLRLIYFSYDVKMKEKGDIPEGYSVSREKKERFSLILESASTNQTSMYLCASSPRDRVLYEQYFGPGTRLTVT.

DNA for the CDR3: TGTGCCAGCAGTTACCAAATGGCCTTGAACACTGAAGCTTTCTTT. Its protein product is CASSYQMALNTEAFF. The chain carries TRBV6-5 and TRBJ1-1; D is ambiguous. Germline values: CDR1 MNHEY, CDR2 SVGAGI. This CDR3 is built from 15 residues. Trimming stripped 2 bases from V and 0 bases from J, with 10 bases between.

The J gene is TRBJ2-4, the V gene TRBV7-9; tentatively, D is TRBD1 (5 bases). The germline V and J ends were trimmed by 6 bases and 1 base, with 10 bases remaining between them. The CDR3 loop spans 14 amino acids. Per germline, CDR1 SEHNR and CDR2 FQNEAQ (reference sequence). The CDR3 sequence is CASSFQGAKNIQYF. The CDR3 DNA follows: TGTGCCAGCAGTTTCCAGGGCGCCAAAAACATTCAGTACTTC.

The rearrangement links TRBV14 to TRBJ1-4, with D possibly being TRBD1 (5 bases). Trimming stripped 1 base from V and 5 bases from J, with 17 bases between. Germline CDR1 reads SGHDN; CDR2 reads FVKESK. The CDR3 runs to 17 residues. CDR3: CASSQVTPAGWNEKLFF. The CDR3 coding sequence is TGTGCCAGCAGCCAAGTTACTCCGGCAGGGTGGAATGAAAAACTGTTTTTT.

V and J are TRBV5-1 and TRBJ2-3; 10 bases agree with TRBD2. This CDR3 spans 16 amino acids. Germline CDR1 reads SGHRS; CDR2 reads YFSETQ. Trimming took 4 bases from V and 2 from J; bases not matched to a gene: 7. CDR3 region: CASSTGTSGATDTQYF. In DNA, the CDR3 is TGCGCCAGCAGCACGGGCACTAGCGGGGCCACAGATACGCAGTATTTT.

The J gene is TRBJ2-1, the V gene TRBV7-2; the D gene is possibly TRBD2 (6 bases). CDR1 is SGHTA and CDR2 is FQGNSA in the germline V gene. The CDR3 has 17 residues. V was shortened by 5 bases and J by 6 bases, with 23 bases between the two germline ends. The CDR3 region is CASSPRRPVGGPNEQFF. CDR3 nucleotide sequence: TGTGCCAGCAGCCCGCGGAGGCCTGTGGGGGGTCCCAATGAGCAGTTCTTC.

The chain recombines TRBV18 with TRBJ2-5, with D maybe TRBD2 (6 bases). The V gene's germline CDR1 is KGHSH and CDR2 LQKENI. V was clipped by 6 bases and J by 4 bases, with 21 bases between them. The CDR3 sequence is 16 residues long. CDR3 protein: CASSPTPTGGGETQYF. The CDR3 nucleotides read TGTGCCAGCTCCCCCACTCCGACCGGGGGAGGAGAGACCCAGTACTTC. Drawing the rest from reference TRBV18 and TRBJ2-5, the complete variable domain is NAGVMQNPRHLVRRRGQEARLRCSPMKGHSHVYWYRQLPEEGLKFMVYLQKENIIDESGMPKERFSAEFPKEGPSILRIQQVVRGDSAAYFCASSPTPTGGGETQYFGPGTRLLVL.

This clone was seen only once. The gene calls are TRBV19 and TRBJ1-2, with TRBD1 identical over 7 bases. Trimming cost V 3 bases and J 4 bases; bases outside gene matches: 8. The CDR3 is 15 amino acids. CDR1 and CDR2 (germline): LNHDA, SQIVND (reference sequence). CDR3 nucleotide sequence: TGTGCCAGTAGTATCGTGGCAGGGGGGTCCTATGGCTACACCTTC. Translated, it gives CASSIVAGGSYGYTF.

This clone was counted once. The chain's CDR3 is CASSPGLSNYGYTF. The CDR3, as DNA: TGTGCCAGCAGCCCGGGACTCTCGAACTATGGCTACACCTTC. J is TRBJ1-2 and V is TRBV7-2; TRBD1 might be the D (5 bases). Trimming shortened V by 5 bases and J by 2 bases, and 12 bases separated the two germline ends. This CDR3 has 14 amino acids. Germline V CDR1 and CDR2: SGHTA, FQGNSA.

J is TRBJ1-6 and V is TRBV28, with D uncertain. The CDR3 sequence is 13 residues long. Trimming pared 6 bases from V and 7 bases from J, leaving 10 bases between. Germline values: CDR1 MDHEN, CDR2 SYDVKM. The CDR3 bases are TGTGCCAGCAGGTCCCGGTTAAATTCACCCCTCCACTTT. This codes for CASRSRLNSPLHF.

The J gene is TRBJ1-2, the V gene TRBV5-4; D unclear. CDR1 and CDR2 (germline): SGHNT, YYREEE (reference sequence). The CDR3 has 15 amino acids. The V gene lost 5 bases and the J gene lost 0 bases, with 14 bases spanning the gap. As DNA, the CDR3 is TGTGCCAGCAGGGGTGCCGCCGGAGCTAACTATGGCTACACCTTC. Amino acid sequence: CASRGAAGANYGYTF.

The gene calls are TRBV7-2 and TRBJ2-1, with 13 nucleotides matching TRBD2. The J segment lost 7 bases and the V segment lost 6 bases, leaving 6 bases of the junction unmatched. This CDR3 has 15 residues. From germline, CDR1 is SGHTA and CDR2 FQGNSA. CDR3 bases: TGTGCCAGCAGTCGGACTAGCGGGAGATTTAATGAGCAGTTCTTC. It codes for CASSRTSGRFNEQFF.

The table lists this clone with a count of one. V usage is TRBV2 and J usage is TRBJ2-1; weak D call: TRBD1 (5 bases). The germline CDR1 and CDR2 sequences are SNHLY and FYNNEI. The CDR3 is 15 amino acids. Between the trimmed V and J ends, which lost 8 bases and 3 bases, there was a span of 17 bases. The CDR3 is CASLPQGLRYNEQFF. DNA of the CDR3: TGTGCCAGCCTACCGCAGGGTCTGCGCTACAATGAGCAGTTCTTC.

This rearrangement joins TRBV5-8 to TRBJ2-7; D is ambiguous. V lost 4 bases and J lost 2, with 7 bases in between. The CDR3 sequence is 12 residues long. Germline CDR1 and CDR2: SGHTS and YDEGEE. The CDR3, as DNA: TGTGCCAGCAGCCAAAACACCTACGAGCAGTACTTC. Translated: CASSQNTYEQYF.

The chain recombines TRBV29-1 with TRBJ1-2; weak D call: TRBD1 (6 bases). CDR3 length: 13 residues. The V gene lost 4 bases and the J gene lost 0 bases, with 9 bases spanning the gap. Germline lookup yields CDR1 SQVTM and CDR2 ANQGSEA. As DNA, the CDR3 is TGCAGCGTTGTCCAGGGGACTAACTATGGCTACACCTTC. As protein: CSVVQGTNYGYTF.

The rearrangement links TRBV5-6 to TRBJ2-7; D is undetermined. V lost 5 bases, J lost 1 base, and 10 bases lay in between. In germline, CDR1 is SGHDT, CDR2 YYEEEE. The CDR3 consists of 13 residues. The CDR3 DNA is TGTGCCAGCAGTTCGTACAGATCCTACGAGCAGTACTTC. This encodes CASSSYRSYEQYF.

The chain combines TRBV5-8 with TRBJ2-1; 12 bases are a match to TRBD2. The ends lost 0 bases at V and 6 bases at J; junction bases unmatched: 4. The CDR3 runs 16 residues. Looked up from germline, CDR1 is SGHTS and CDR2 is YDEGEE. The CDR3 region has the DNA TGTGCCAGCAGCTTGGGGCTAGCGGGAGGGTTCAATGAGCAGTTCTTC. It is translated as CASSLGLAGGFNEQFF.

V usage is TRBV19 and J usage is TRBJ2-3, with D perhaps matching TRBD2 (6 bases). Trimming took 3 bases from V and 6 from J, leaving 13 bases between them. CDR3 length: 14 amino acids. The germline CDR1 and CDR2 sequences are LNHDA and SQIVND (reference sequence). CDR3 amino acids: CASSMGRIRDTQYF. DNA of the CDR3: TGTGCCAGTAGTATGGGGAGGATTCGGGATACGCAGTATTTT.

The rearrangement uses TRBV10-1 and TRBJ2-7; 12 positions agree with TRBD2. With V trimmed by 6 bases and J by 0 bases, 12 bases remained unmatched. Germline V CDR1 and CDR2: WNHNN, SYGVQD (reference sequence). The CDR3 runs 18 residues. The CDR3 loop reads CASRSILAGGPGSYEQYF. The CDR3 nucleotides read TGCGCCAGCAGGTCCATCCTAGCGGGAGGGCCGGGCTCCTACGAGCAGTACTTC.

The chain couples TRBV19 to TRBJ2-5; 10 nucleotides agree with TRBD1. The CDR3 is 13 amino acids. The ends lost 5 bases at V and 6 bases at J; junction bases unmatched: 3. CDR1 and CDR2 from the germline V gene are LNHDA and SQIVND (reference sequence). The CDR3 coding sequence is TGTGCCAGTAGTGGGACAGGGGAAAAGACCCAGTACTTC. Translation gives CASSGTGEKTQYF.

The V gene is TRBV18, the J gene TRBJ1-1; TRBD1 matches at 10 bases. The V gene's germline CDR1 is KGHSH and CDR2 LQKENI. V lost 4 bases and J lost 4; bases outside the gene matches: 3. The CDR3 is 14 residues long. In nucleotides, the CDR3 is TGTGCCAGCTCACAGACAGGGGGCTTCACTGAAGCTTTCTTT. It specifies CASSQTGGFTEAFF.

The rearrangement uses TRBV5-1 and TRBJ2-7; the match to TRBD2 covers 12 bases. Germline CDR1 reads SGHRS; CDR2 reads YFSETQ. This CDR3 contains 15 residues. V gave up 0 bases and J gave up 7 bases; unmatched junction bases: 5. As DNA, the CDR3 is TGCGCCAGCAGCTTGGGGACTAGCGGGACTGGGGAGCAGTACTTC. Translation: CASSLGTSGTGEQYF.

The V and J genes are TRBV5-4 and TRBJ2-7; 10 positions match TRBD2. Per the germline V gene, CDR1 is SGHNT and CDR2 is YYREEE (reference sequence). The CDR3 runs 13 residues. The trim removed 2 bases at V and 7 bases at J, leaving 3 bases unmatched. CDR3 protein: CASSFAGLAEQYF. The CDR3 DNA is TGTGCCAGCAGCTTCGCGGGACTAGCGGAGCAGTACTTC.